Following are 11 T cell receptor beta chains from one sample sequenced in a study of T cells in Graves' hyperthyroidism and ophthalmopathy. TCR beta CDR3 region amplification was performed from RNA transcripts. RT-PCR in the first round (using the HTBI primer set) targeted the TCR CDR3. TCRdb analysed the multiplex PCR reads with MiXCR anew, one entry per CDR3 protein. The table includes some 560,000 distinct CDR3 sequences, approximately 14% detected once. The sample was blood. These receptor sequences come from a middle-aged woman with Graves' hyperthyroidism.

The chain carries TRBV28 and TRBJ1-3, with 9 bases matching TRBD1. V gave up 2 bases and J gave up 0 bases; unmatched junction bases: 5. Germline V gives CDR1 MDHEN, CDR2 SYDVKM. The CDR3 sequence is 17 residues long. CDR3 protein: CASSLVDRGHSGNTIYF. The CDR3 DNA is TGTGCCAGCAGTTTAGTGGACAGGGGTCACTCTGGAAACACCATATATTTT.

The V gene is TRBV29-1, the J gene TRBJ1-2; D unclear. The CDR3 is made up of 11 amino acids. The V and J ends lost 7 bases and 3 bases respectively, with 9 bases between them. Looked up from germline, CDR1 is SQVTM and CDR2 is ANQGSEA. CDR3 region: CSARGYYGYTF. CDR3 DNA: TGCAGCGCGAGAGGGTACTATGGCTACACCTTC.

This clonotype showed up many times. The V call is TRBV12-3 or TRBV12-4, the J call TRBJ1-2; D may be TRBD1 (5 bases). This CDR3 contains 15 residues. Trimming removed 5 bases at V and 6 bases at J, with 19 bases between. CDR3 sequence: CASSPEGSGGDGYTF. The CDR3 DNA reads TGTGCCAGCAGTCCGGAGGGCTCGGGGGGTGATGGCTACACCTTC.

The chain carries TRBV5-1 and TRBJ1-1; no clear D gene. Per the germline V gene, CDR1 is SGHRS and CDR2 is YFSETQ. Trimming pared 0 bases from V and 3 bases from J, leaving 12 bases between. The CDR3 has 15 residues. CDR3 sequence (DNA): TGCGCCAGCAGCTTGGGTGGGTCAGGCTACACTGAAGCTTTCTTT. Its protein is CASSLGGSGYTEAFF.

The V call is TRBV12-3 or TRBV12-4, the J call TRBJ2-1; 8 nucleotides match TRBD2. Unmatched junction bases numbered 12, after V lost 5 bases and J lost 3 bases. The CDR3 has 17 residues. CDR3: CASSPGLEGAVYNEQFF. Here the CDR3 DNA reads TGTGCCAGCAGTCCGGGACTAGAGGGAGCGGTCTACAATGAGCAGTTCTTC.

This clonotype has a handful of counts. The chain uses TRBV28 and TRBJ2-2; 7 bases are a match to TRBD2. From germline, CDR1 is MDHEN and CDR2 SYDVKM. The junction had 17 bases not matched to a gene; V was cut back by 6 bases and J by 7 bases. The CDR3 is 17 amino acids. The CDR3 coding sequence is TGTGCCAGCAGCTCCCGAACCCGGGGAGGGGTCATCGGGGAGCTGTTTTTT. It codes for CASSSRTRGGVIGELFF.

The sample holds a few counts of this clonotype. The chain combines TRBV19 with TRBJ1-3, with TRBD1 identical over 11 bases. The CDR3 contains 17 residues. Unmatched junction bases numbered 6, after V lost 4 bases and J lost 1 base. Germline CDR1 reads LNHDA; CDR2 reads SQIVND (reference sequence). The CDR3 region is CASSTMDRGRSGNTIYF. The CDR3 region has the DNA TGTGCCAGTAGTACCATGGACAGGGGGCGATCTGGAAACACCATATATTTT. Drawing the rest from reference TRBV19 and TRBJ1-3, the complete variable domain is DGGITQSPKYLFRKEGQNVTLSCEQNLNHDAMYWYRQDPGQGLRLIYYSQIVNDFQKGDIAEGYSVSREKKESFPLTVTSAQKNPTAFYLCASSTMDRGRSGNTIYFGEGSWLTVV.

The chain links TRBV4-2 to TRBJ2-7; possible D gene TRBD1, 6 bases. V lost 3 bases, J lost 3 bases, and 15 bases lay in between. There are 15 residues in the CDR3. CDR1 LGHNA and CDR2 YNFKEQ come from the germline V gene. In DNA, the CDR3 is TGTGCCAGCAGCCAGAATCCTGGACAGCTCTACGAGCAGTACTTC. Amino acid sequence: CASSQNPGQLYEQYF.

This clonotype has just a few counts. CDR3 in amino acids: CASNRGGLGSDTQYF. The CDR3 coding sequence is TGTGCCAGCAACCGAGGGGGCCTGGGATCAGATACGCAGTATTTT. The chain joins TRBV7-9 to TRBJ2-3, with 7 bases fitting TRBD1. There are 15 residues in the CDR3. The ends lost 7 bases at V and 4 bases at J; junction bases unmatched: 11. Per germline, CDR1 SEHNR and CDR2 FQNEAQ (reference sequence).

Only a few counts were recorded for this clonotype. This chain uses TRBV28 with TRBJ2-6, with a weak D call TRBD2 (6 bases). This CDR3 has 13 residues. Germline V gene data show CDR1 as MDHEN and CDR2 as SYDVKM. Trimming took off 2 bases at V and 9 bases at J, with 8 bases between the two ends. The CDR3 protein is CASSLGGFNVLTF. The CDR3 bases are TGTGCCAGCAGTTTAGGGGGGTTCAACGTCCTGACTTTC.

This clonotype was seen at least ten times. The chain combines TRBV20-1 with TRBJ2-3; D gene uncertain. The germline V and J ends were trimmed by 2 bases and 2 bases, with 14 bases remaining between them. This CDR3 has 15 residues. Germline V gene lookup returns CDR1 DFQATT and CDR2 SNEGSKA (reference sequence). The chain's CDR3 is CSARTITPTTDTQYF. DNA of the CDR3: TGCAGTGCTAGAACGATAACTCCCACCACAGATACGCAGTATTTT.